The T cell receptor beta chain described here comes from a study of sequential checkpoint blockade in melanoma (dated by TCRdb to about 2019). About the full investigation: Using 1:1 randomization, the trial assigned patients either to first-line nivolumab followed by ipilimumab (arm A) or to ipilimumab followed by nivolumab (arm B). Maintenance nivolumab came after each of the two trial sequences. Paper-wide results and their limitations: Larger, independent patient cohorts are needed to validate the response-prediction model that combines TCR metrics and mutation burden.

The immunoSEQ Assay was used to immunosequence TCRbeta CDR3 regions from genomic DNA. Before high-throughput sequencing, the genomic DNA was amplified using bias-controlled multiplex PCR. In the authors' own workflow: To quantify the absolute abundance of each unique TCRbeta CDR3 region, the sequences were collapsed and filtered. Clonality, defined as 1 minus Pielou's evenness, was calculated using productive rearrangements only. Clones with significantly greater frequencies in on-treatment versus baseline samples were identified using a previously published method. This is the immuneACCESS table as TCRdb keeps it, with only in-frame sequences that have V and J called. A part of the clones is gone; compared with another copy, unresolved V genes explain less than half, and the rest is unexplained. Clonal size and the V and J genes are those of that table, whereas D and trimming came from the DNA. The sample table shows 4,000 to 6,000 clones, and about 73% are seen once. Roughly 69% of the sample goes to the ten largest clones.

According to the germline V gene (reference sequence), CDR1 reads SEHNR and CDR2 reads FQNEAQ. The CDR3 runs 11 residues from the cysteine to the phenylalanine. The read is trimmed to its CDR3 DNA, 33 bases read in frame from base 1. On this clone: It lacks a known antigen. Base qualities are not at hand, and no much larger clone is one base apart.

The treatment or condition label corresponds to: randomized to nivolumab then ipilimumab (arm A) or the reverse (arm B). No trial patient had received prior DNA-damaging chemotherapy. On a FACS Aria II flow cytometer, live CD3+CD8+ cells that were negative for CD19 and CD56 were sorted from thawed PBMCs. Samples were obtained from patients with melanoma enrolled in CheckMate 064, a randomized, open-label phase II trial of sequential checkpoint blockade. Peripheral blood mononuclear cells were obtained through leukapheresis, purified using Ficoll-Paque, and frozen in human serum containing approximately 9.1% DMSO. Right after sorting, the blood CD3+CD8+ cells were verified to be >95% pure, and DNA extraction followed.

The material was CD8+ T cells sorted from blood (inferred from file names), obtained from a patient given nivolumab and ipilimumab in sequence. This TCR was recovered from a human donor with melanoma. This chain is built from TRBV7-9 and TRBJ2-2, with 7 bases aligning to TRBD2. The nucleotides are TGTGTCCCGGCGGGAGCCGGGGAGCTGTTTTTT. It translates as CVPAGAGELFF. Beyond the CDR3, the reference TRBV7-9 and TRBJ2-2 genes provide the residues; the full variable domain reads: DTGVSQNPRHKITKRGQNVTFRCDPISEHNRLYWYRQTLGQGPEFLTYFQNEAQLEKSRLLSDRFSAERPKGSFSTLEIQRTEQGDSAMYLCVPAGAGELFFGEGSRLTVL.